Presented here are 20 T cell receptor beta chains from one specimen sequenced in a study of vaccination and CD4 T cells after COVID-19. With the Oncomine TCR Beta short-read assay, DNA from cultured CD4+ T cells was sequenced. The source of extracted genomic DNA was cultured CD4+ T cells. TCRdb passed the PCR reads through MiXCR, listing each CDR3 protein once. This sample has fewer than 10,000 distinct CDR3 sequences, with around 30% found just once. Treatment denoted: roughly 11-day PBMC culture with coronavirus spike peptide pools or control peptides (ViraFEST assay). CD4+ T-cell collection from the unexposed donor predated the COVID-19 pandemic (2011-2018). For these receptors, no antigen is known. Material for sequencing was CD4+ T cells from blood, cultured in vitro. Source of these receptors: a human donor in good health.

The chain is built from TRBV6-4 and TRBJ2-2; D is uncertain. Trimming took off 8 bases at V and 6 bases at J, with 7 bases between the two ends. Germline CDR1 and CDR2: MRHNA and SNTAGT. The CDR3 covers 11 residues. CDR3 coding DNA: TGTGCCAGCGGCAGACCCGGGGAGCTGTTTTTT. Protein product: CASGRPGELFF.

The sample holds a few counts of this clonotype. The rearrangement links TRBV7-2 to TRBJ2-7, with 7 bases fitting TRBD1. Germline-derived CDR1 and CDR2 are SGHTA and FQGNSA. The CDR3 loop spans 13 amino acids. V gave up 5 bases and J gave up 7 bases; unmatched junction bases: 8. The CDR3 is CASSTGTAFEQYF. CDR3 nucleotides: TGTGCCAGCAGCACAGGGACAGCCTTTGAGCAGTACTTC.

The genes are TRBV18 and TRBJ2-7; D remains ambiguous. From germline, CDR1 is KGHSH and CDR2 LQKENI. The V end was cut by 2 bases, the J end by 0 bases, with 11 bases between. The CDR3 contains 15 residues. As DNA, the CDR3 is TGTGCCAGCTCACCATCGTCTCTCAGCTCCTACGAGCAGTACTTC. It encodes CASSPSSLSSYEQYF. Together with reference TRBV18 and TRBJ2-7, the CDR3 gives the full variable domain: NAGVMQNPRHLVRRRGQEARLRCSPMKGHSHVYWYRQLPEEGLKFMVYLQKENIIDESGMPKERFSAEFPKEGPSILRIQQVVRGDSAAYFCASSPSSLSSYEQYFGPGTRLTVT.

This clonotype was seen once. The chain is built from TRBV11-2 and TRBJ1-2; 7 bases fit TRBD1. This CDR3 spans 15 amino acids. V lost 6 bases, J lost 1 base, and 8 bases stayed unmatched. CDR1 SGHAT and CDR2 FQNNGV come from the germline V gene. CDR3 sequence: CASRLVGQINYGYTF. The CDR3 bases are TGTGCCAGCAGGTTGGTGGGACAGATTAACTATGGCTACACCTTC.

This chain uses TRBV7-8 with TRBJ2-3; TRBD2 agrees at 8 bases. The germline gives CDR1 SGHVS, CDR2 FQNEAQ. Trimming cost V 5 bases and J 4 bases; bases outside gene matches: 8. This CDR3 is built from 15 residues. CDR3 loop: CASSPSGGIADTQYF. CDR3 DNA sequence: TGTGCCAGCAGCCCTTCGGGGGGGATAGCAGATACGCAGTATTTT.

This chain uses TRBV7-2 with TRBJ2-7; no firm D call. CDR3 size: 12 residues. With 5 bases removed from V and 6 bases from J, the gap between germline ends came to 11 bases. Germline CDR1 SGHTA, CDR2 FQGNSA. CDR3 protein: CASSRRRGEQYF. In DNA form, the CDR3 reads TGTGCCAGCAGCCGAAGGAGAGGCGAGCAGTACTTC.

The rearrangement joins TRBV7-2 to TRBJ2-5; D is undetermined. Trimming removed 2 bases from V and 2 bases from J, with 9 bases in between. From germline, CDR1 is SGHTA and CDR2 FQGNSA. This CDR3 spans 14 amino acids. Here the CDR3 reads CASSLFGSQETQYF. The CDR3 nucleotides are TGTGCCAGCAGCTTATTCGGCAGTCAAGAGACCCAGTACTTC.

This chain links TRBV6-1 with TRBJ2-7, with a weak D call TRBD1 (5 bases). Germline V gene data show CDR1 as MNHNS and CDR2 as SASEGT. This CDR3 comprises 17 residues. Trimming stripped 5 bases from V and 3 bases from J, with 23 bases between. Here the CDR3 reads CASSRLSDNSFLYEQYF. The CDR3 bases are TGTGCCAGCAGTCGACTTTCGGACAATTCATTCCTCTACGAGCAGTACTTC.

The V gene is TRBV19, the J gene TRBJ2-5, with no clear D. Germline assignment: CDR1 LNHDA and CDR2 SQIVND (reference sequence). Trimming pared 4 bases from V and 5 bases from J, leaving 8 bases between. The length of the CDR3 is 12 residues. The DNA of the CDR3 is TGTGCCAGTAGTAGGGGTGGGGAGACCCAGTACTTC. This encodes CASSRGGETQYF. The full variable domain, with the rest looked up from reference TRBV19 and TRBJ2-5, is DGGITQSPKYLFRKEGQNVTLSCEQNLNHDAMYWYRQDPGQGLRLIYYSQIVNDFQKGDIAEGYSVSREKKESFPLTVTSAQKNPTAFYLCASSRGGETQYFGPGTRLLVL.

The CDR3 is CASSLGTGRETQYF. The CDR3 DNA sequence: TGTGCCAGCAGCTTAGGGACAGGGCGCGAGACCCAGTACTTC. The chain has TRBV7-9 and TRBJ2-5, with TRBD1 matching 8 bases. Germline-derived CDR1 and CDR2 are SEHNR and FQNEAQ (reference sequence). The CDR3 length is 14 residues. V lost 1 base and J lost 5; bases outside the gene matches: 3.

By share, this clonotype ranks as medium-sized. This chain joins TRBV20-1 and TRBJ1-2, with a weak D call TRBD1 (5 bases). This CDR3 comprises 14 residues. V gave up 4 bases and J gave up 0 bases, with 12 bases separating them. Per the germline V gene, CDR1 is DFQATT and CDR2 is SNEGSKA (reference sequence). As DNA, the CDR3 is TGCAGTGCTATAGAAGGGGCCTCTAACTATGGCTACACCTTC. This codes for CSAIEGASNYGYTF.

This clonotype was observed a few times. This chain uses TRBV10-3 with TRBJ2-5; D call uncertain. The germline V and J ends were trimmed by 4 bases and 0 bases, with 9 bases remaining between them. CDR1 and CDR2 (germline): ENHRY, SYGVKD. The CDR3 totals 14 residues. In DNA, the CDR3 is TGTGCCATCAGTGCGGCAGTCAACCAAGAGACCCAGTACTTC. Protein: CAISAAVNQETQYF.

The chain carries TRBV27 and TRBJ1-2; 9 nucleotides align to TRBD1. Trimming removed 4 bases from V and 4 bases from J; junction bases left unmatched: 4. This CDR3 spans 14 amino acids. Germline lookup yields CDR1 MNHEY and CDR2 SMNVEV (reference sequence). The CDR3 DNA follows: TGTGCCAGCAGTTCGACAGGGGGGCCCTATGGCTACACCTTC. Amino acid sequence: CASSSTGGPYGYTF.

The rearrangement links TRBV4-3 to TRBJ1-1; no clear D gene. There are 13 residues in the CDR3. CDR1 LGHNA and CDR2 YSLEER come from the germline V gene. V gave up 6 bases and J gave up 0 bases, with 8 bases separating them. Written as DNA, the CDR3 is TGCGCCAGCAGTCGCGGGTTGAACACTGAAGCTTTCTTT. This gives the protein CASSRGLNTEAFF.

Judged by abundance, this clonotype is large (0.1 to 1%). The chain employs TRBV27 and TRBJ2-5, with 8 bases aligning to TRBD2. This CDR3 has 18 amino acids. The germline V gene encodes CDR1 MNHEY and CDR2 SMNVEV (reference sequence). V shed 7 bases, J shed 5 bases, and the junction held 21 bases outside the gene matches. The CDR3 here is CASKAAPSGAGVWETQYF. CDR3 nucleotide sequence: TGTGCCAGCAAAGCAGCGCCAAGCGGAGCGGGAGTTTGGGAGACCCAGTACTTC.

This chain joins TRBV21-1 and TRBJ1-2. TRBV21-1 is a pseudogene segment. This CDR3 spans 14 amino acids. The CDR3 DNA sequence: TGTGCCAGCAGCAAAGGGGGCCCACACTATGGCTACACCTTC. This translates into CASSKGGPHYGYTF.

This clonotype has only a few counts. The chain couples TRBV2 to TRBJ2-2, with 11 bases that match TRBD1. Germline CDR1 reads SNHLY; CDR2 reads FYNNEI. Unmatched junction bases numbered 8, after V lost 6 bases and J lost 5 bases. This CDR3 has 16 residues. DNA of the CDR3: TGTGCCAGCAGGCCACCGGGACAGGGGGAAACCGGGGAGCTGTTTTTT. Translated: CASRPPGQGETGELFF.

This clonotype has a handful of counts. The rearrangement joins TRBV15 to TRBJ2-3, with D possibly being TRBD2 (6 bases). The CDR3 is 16 amino acids. Germline values: CDR1 LNHNV, CDR2 YYDKDF (reference sequence). V lost 0 bases and J 4 bases, leaving 14 bases between the germline ends. The CDR3 is CATSREYGGTADTQYF. CDR3 nucleotide sequence: TGTGCCACCAGCAGAGAATATGGGGGGACGGCAGATACGCAGTATTTT.

This clonotype showed up just a few times. The V gene is TRBV15, the J gene TRBJ2-7, with no clear D. CDR1 LNHNV and CDR2 YYDKDF come from the germline V gene (reference sequence). The germline V and J ends were trimmed by 0 bases and 6 bases, with 12 bases remaining between them. CDR3 length equals 14 residues. In DNA, the CDR3 is TGTGCCACCAGCAGAGACACCGGCTACGGCGAGCAGTACTTC. Encoded protein: CATSRDTGYGEQYF.

The chain joins TRBV7-8 to TRBJ1-2; D is perhaps TRBD1 (5 bases). The germline V gene has CDR1 SGHVS and CDR2 FQNEAQ. With 0 bases removed from V and 4 bases from J, the gap between germline ends came to 9 bases. The CDR3 runs 14 residues. DNA of the CDR3: TGTGCCAGCAGCTTAGCAACCGGGACCTATGGCTACACCTTC. This codes for CASSLATGTYGYTF.